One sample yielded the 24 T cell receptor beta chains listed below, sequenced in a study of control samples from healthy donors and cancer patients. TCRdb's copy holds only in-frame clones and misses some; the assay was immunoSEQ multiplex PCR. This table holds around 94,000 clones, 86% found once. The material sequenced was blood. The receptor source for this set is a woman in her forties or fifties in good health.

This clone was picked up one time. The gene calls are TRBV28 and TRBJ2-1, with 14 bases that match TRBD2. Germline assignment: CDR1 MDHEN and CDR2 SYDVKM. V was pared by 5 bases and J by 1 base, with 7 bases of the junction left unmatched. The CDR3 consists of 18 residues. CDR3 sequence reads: CASSKTSGRARSYNEQFF. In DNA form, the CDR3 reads TGTGCCAGCAGTAAGACTAGCGGGAGGGCCCGTTCCTACAATGAGCAGTTCTTC. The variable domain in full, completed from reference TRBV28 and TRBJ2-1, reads DVKVTQSSRYLVKRTGEKVFLECVQDMDHENMFWYRQDPGLGLRLIYFSYDVKMKEKGDIPEGYSVSREKKERFSLILESASTNQTSMYLCASSKTSGRARSYNEQFFGPGTRLTVL.

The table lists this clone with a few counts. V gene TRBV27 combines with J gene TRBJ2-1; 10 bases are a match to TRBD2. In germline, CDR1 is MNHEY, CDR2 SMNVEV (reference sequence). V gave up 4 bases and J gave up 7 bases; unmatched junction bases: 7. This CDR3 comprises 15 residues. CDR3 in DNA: TGTGCCAGCAGTTCCGCTAGCGGGGGAAGAAATGAGCAGTTCTTC. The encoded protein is CASSSASGGRNEQFF.

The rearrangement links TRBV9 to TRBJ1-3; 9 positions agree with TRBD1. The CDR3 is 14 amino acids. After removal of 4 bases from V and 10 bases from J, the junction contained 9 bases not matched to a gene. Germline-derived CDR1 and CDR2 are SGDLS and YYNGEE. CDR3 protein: CASSSPGQGGTIYF. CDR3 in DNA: TGTGCCAGCAGCTCTCCGGGACAGGGAGGAACCATATATTTT.

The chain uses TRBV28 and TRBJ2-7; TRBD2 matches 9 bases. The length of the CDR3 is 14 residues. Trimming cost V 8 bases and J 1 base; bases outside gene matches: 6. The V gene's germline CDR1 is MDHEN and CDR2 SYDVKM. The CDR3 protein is CASRPAGGSYEQYF. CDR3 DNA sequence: TGTGCCAGCCGACCAGCGGGAGGTTCCTACGAGCAGTACTTC.

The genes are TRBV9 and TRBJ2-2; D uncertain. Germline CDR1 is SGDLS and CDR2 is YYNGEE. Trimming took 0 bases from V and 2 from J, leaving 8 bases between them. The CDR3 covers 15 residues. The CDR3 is CASSVVSSNTGELFF. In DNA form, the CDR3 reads TGTGCCAGCAGCGTAGTGTCCAGCAACACCGGGGAGCTGTTTTTT.

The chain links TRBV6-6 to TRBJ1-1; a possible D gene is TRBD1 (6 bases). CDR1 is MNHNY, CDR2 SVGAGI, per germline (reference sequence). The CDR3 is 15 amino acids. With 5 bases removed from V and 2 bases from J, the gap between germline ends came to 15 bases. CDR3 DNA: TGTGCCAGCAGTAGCCGGGACAAAGCCAACACTGAAGCTTTCTTT. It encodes CASSSRDKANTEAFF.

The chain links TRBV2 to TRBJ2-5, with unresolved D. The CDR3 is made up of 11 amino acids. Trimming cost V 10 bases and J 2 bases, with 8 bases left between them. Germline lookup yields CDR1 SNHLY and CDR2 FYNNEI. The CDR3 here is CAIQGQETQYF. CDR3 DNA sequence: TGTGCCATTCAAGGGCAAGAGACCCAGTACTTC.

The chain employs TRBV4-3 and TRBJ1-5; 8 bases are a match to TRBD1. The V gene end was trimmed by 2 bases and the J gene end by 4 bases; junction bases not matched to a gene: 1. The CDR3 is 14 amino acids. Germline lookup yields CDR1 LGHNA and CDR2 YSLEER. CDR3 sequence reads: CASSQRTGNQPQHF. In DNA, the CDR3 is TGCGCCAGCAGCCAAAGGACAGGGAATCAGCCCCAGCATTTT.

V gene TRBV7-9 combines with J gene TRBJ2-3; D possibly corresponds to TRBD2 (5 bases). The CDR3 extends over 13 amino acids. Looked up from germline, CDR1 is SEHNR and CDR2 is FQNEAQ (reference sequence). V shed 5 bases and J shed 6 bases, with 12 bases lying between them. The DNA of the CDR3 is TGTGCCAGCAGCCCTGGAGGCAAGGATACGCAGTATTTT. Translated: CASSPGGKDTQYF.

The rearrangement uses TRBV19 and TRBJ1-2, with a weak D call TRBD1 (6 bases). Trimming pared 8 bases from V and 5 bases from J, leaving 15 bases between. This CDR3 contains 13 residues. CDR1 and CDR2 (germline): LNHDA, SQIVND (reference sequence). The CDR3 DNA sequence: TGTGCCAGTTCGGGACACCTTGTTTATGGCTACACCTTC. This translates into CASSGHLVYGYTF.

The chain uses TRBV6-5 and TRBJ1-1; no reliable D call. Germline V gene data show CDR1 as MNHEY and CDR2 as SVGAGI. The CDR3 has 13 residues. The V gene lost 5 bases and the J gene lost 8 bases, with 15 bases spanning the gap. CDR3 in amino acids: CASSPPPPGEAFF. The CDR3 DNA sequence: TGTGCCAGCAGTCCCCCCCCGCCAGGAGAAGCTTTCTTT.

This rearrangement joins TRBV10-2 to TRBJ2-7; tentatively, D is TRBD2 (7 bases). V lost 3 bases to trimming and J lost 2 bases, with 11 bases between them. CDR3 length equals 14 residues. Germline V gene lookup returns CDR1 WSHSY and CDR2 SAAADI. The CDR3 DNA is TGCGCCAGCAGTGAAGGGAGGGGGGCCTACGAGCAGTACTTC. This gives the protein CASSEGRGAYEQYF.

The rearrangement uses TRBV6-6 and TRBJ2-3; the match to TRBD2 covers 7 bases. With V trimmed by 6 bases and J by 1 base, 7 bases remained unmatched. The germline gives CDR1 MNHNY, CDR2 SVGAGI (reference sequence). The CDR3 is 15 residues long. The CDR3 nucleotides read TGTGCCAGCAGGAAAGGAACTAGCGGCACAGATACGCAGTATTTT. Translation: CASRKGTSGTDTQYF.

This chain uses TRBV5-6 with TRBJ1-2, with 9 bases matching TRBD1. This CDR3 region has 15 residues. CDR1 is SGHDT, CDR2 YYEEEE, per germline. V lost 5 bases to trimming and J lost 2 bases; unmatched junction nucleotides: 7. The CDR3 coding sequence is TGTGCCAGCAGTTACAGGGGGCCGGTAAACTATGGCTACACCTTC. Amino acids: CASSYRGPVNYGYTF.

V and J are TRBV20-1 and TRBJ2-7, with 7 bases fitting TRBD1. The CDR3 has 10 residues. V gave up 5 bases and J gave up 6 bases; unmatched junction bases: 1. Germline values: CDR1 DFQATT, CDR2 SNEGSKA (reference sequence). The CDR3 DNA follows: TGCAGTGCTGGGACAGCCGAGCAGTACTTC. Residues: CSAGTAEQYF.

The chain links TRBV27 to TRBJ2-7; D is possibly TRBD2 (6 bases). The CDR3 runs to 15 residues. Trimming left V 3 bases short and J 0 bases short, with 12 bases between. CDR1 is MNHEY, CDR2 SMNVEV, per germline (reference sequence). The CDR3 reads CASSFYSGSSYEQYF. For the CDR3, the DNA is TGTGCCAGCAGTTTCTATAGCGGTAGCTCCTACGAGCAGTACTTC.

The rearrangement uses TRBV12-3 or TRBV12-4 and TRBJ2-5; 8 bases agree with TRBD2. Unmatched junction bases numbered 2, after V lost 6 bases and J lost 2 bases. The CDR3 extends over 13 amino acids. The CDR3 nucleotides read TGTGCCAGCAGCCAGCGGGAGCAAGAGACCCAGTACTTC. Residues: CASSQREQETQYF.

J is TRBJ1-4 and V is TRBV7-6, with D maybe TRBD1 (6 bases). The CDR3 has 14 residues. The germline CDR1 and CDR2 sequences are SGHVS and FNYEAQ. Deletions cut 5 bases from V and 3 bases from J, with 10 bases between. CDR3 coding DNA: TGTGCCAGCAGCATAGGACAGTCTAATGAAAAACTGTTTTTT. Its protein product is CASSIGQSNEKLFF.

In DNA form, the CDR3 reads TGTGCCAGCAGCTCCGGCAGGGGCGACTCCTATGGCTACACCTTC. Translated: CASSSGRGDSYGYTF. The gene calls are TRBV7-2 and TRBJ1-2; tentatively, D is TRBD1 (6 bases). The CDR3 has 15 amino acids. The germline V and J ends were trimmed by 4 bases and 4 bases, with 16 bases remaining between them. Germline V lookup: CDR1 SGHTA, CDR2 FQGNSA.

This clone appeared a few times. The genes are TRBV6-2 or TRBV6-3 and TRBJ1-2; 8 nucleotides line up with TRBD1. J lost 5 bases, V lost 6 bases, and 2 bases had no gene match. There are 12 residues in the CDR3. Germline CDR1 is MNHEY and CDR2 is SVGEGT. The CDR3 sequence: CASSDRGYGYTF. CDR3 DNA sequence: TGTGCCAGCAGCGACAGGGGATATGGCTACACCTTC.

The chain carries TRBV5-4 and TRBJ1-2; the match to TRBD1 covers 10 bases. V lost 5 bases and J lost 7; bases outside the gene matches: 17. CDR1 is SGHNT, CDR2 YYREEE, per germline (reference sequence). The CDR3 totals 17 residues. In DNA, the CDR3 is TGTGCCAGCAGGGACCGGGACAGGGGTTGGATTATCGGTGGCTACACCTTC. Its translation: CASRDRDRGWIIGGYTF.

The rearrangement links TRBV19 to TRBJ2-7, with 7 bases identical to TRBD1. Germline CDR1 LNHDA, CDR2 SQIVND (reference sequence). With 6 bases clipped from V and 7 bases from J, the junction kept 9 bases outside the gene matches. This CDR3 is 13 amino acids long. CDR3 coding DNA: TGTGCCAGTAGCTCGGGACAGCCCTGGGAGCAGTACTTC. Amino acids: CASSSGQPWEQYF.

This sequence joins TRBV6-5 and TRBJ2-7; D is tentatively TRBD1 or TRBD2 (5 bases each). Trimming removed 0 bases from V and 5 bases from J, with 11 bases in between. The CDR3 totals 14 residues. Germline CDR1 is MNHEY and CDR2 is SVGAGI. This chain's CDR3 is CASSYSIRDHEQYF. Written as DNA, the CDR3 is TGTGCCAGCAGTTACTCGATCAGGGACCACGAGCAGTACTTC.

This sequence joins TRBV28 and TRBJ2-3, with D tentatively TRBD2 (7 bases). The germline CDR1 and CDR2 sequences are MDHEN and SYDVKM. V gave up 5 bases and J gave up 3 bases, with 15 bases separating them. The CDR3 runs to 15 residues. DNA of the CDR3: TGTGCCAGCAGTCCTACAGGGAGGGGAACAGATACGCAGTATTTT. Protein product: CASSPTGRGTDTQYF. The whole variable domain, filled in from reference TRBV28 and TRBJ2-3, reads DVKVTQSSRYLVKRTGEKVFLECVQDMDHENMFWYRQDPGLGLRLIYFSYDVKMKEKGDIPEGYSVSREKKERFSLILESASTNQTSMYLCASSPTGRGTDTQYFGPGTRLTVL.